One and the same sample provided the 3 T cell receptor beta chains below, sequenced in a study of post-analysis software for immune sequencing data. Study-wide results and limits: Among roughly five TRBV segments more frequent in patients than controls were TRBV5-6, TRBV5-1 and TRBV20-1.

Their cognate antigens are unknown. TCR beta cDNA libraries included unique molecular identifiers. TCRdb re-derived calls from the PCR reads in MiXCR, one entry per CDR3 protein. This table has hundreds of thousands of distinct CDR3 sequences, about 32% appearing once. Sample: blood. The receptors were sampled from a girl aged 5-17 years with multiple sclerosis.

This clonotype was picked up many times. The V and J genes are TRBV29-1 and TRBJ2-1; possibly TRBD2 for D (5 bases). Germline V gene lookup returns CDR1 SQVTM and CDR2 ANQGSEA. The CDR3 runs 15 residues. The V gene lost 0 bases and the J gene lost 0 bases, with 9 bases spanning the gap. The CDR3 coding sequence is TGCAGCGTTGAAGAGGTAGGGAGCTCCTACAATGAGCAGTTCTTC. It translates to CSVEEVGSSYNEQFF.

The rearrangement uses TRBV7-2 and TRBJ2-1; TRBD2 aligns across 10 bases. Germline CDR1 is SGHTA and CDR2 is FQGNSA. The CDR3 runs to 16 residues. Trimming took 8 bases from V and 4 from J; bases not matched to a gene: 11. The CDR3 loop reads CASSTGLAERYNEQFF. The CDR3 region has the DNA TGTGCCAGCTCAACCGGACTAGCGGAAAGATACAATGAGCAGTTCTTC. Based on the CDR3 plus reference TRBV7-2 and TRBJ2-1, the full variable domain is GAGVSQSPSNKVTEKGKDVELRCDPISGHTALYWYRQSLGQGLEFLIYFQGNSAPDKSGLPSDRFSAERTGGSVSTLTIQRTQQEDSAVYLCASSTGLAERYNEQFFGPGTRLTVL.

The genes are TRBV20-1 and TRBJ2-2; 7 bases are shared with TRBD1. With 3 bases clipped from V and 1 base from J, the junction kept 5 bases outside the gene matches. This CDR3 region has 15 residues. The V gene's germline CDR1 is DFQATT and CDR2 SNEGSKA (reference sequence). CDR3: CSASGYRGNTGELFF. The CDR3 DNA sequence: TGCAGTGCTAGCGGGTACAGGGGGAACACCGGGGAGCTGTTTTTT.